A selection of T cell receptor beta chains follows, all from one sample in a study of human T cells and chemical hapten exposure. TCRdb analysed the RACE reads with MiXCR anew, one entry per CDR3 protein. This table holds about 190,000 distinct CDR3 sequences, about 25% found once. Sequenced here: whole blood, sampled in connection with sensitization to the hapten diphenylcyclopropenone (DPC). The source is a woman aged 40 to 49 with alopecia areata. Some clones in this sample may be carry-over from other donors' samples. CDR3s include the opening cysteine and the closing phenylalanine or tryptophan. Fields, in order: D gene, clone size, V gene, J gene, CDR3 DNA, CDR3 protein. The D gene is left open where the match is weak. Some rows have no size entry. The others give once, few or many, or a class for an expanded clone.

TRBD1	-	TRBV28	TRBJ2-3	TGTGCCAGCAGTCTCCGGGACAGGGTCCTTCATACGCAGTATTTT	CASSLRDRVLHTQYF
TRBD2	few	TRBV4-3	TRBJ2-3	TGCGCCAGCAGCCAAGATAGTAGCGGGGGTACAGATACGCAGTATTTT	CASSQDSSGGTDTQYF
-	-	TRBV29-1	TRBJ1-2	TGCAGCGTTAAGGGTGTGGATGGCTACACCTTC	CSVKGVDGYTF
-	many	TRBV4-2	TRBJ2-3	TGTGCCAGCAGCCAAGACCCCACAGATACGCAGTATTTT	CASSQDPTDTQYF
-	-	TRBV6-2/TRBV6-3	TRBJ2-7	TGTGCCAGCAGGTTGGGACCGCTGAACTACGAGCAGTACTTC	CASRLGPLNYEQYF
-	-	TRBV7-9	TRBJ1-4	TGTGCCAGCAGCTTAGAGCCCCCCGGGGCTAATGAAAAACTGTTTTTT	CASSLEPPGANEKLFF
TRBD1	few	TRBV28	TRBJ2-7	TGTGCCAGCAGTTCGATGGACAGGACCTCCTACGAGCAGTACTTC	CASSSMDRTSYEQYF
TRBD1	few	TRBV20-1	TRBJ1-5	TGCAGTGCTTCCGACAGGGCCCCCAATCAGCCCCAGCATTTT	CSASDRAPNQPQHF
-	few	TRBV30	TRBJ2-6	TGTGCCTGGGCGACGGGCTCTGGGGCCAACGTCCTGACTTTC	CAWATGSGANVLTF
-	few	TRBV10-3	TRBJ1-2	TGTGCCATCAGTGAGGACAGCTATGGCTACACCTTC	CAISEDSYGYTF
TRBD2	few	TRBV7-2	TRBJ2-7	TGTGCCAGCAGCCCGGGTATGGGCGGGAGCTACGAGCAGTACTTC	CASSPGMGGSYEQYF
-	few	TRBV11-1	TRBJ2-1	TGTGCCAGCAGCTTAATGGGGCAGGGCTCCTACAATGAGCAGTTCTTC	CASSLMGQGSYNEQFF
-	-	TRBV28	TRBJ2-4	TGTGCCAGCAGTTTAGTAGCCAAAAACATTCAGTACTTC	CASSLVAKNIQYF
-	few	TRBV20-1	TRBJ1-2	TGCAGTGCTGCCTCTTCTAACTATGGCTACACCTTC	CSAASSNYGYTF
-	-	TRBV6-6	TRBJ1-5	TGTGCCAGCAGGACGGACGGCTATACGCAGCATTTT	CASRTDGYTQHF
-	few	TRBV20-1	TRBJ1-2	TGCAGTGTTTGGACCCGCGACTATGGCTACACCTTC	CSVWTRDYGYTF
TRBD1	-	TRBV24-1	TRBJ2-2	TGTGCCACGAAAAGGGGTGGACAGGGACCGAACACCGGGGAGCTGTTTTTT	CATKRGGQGPNTGELFF
-	-	TRBV7-9	TRBJ2-7	TGTGCCAGCAGCTTAGAGGCACAGCGGGAGCAGTACTTC	CASSLEAQREQYF
TRBD1	many	TRBV4-2	TRBJ1-5	TGTGCCAGCAGCCAGGAGGACAGGATCAATCAGCCCCAGCATTTT	CASSQEDRINQPQHF
-	-	TRBV5-1	TRBJ2-7	TGCGCCAGCAGCCTGTATCTCAGTGACGAGCAGTACTTC	CASSLYLSDEQYF
-	few	TRBV20-1	TRBJ1-2	TGCAGTGCTAGAGGGGGAGGGTTTGGCTACACCTTC	CSARGGGFGYTF
-	-	TRBV3-1	TRBJ1-5	TGTGCCAGCAGCCAAGGGGGGGGGATCAATCAGCCCCAGCATTTT	CASSQGGGINQPQHF
TRBD1	few	TRBV25-1	TRBJ2-1	TGTGCCAGCAGTGGCGACAGGGTTCGCATGTTAAATGAGCAGTTCTTC	CASSGDRVRMLNEQFF
-	-	TRBV5-1	TRBJ1-3	TGCGCCAGCAGCTCCGGAGACTCTGGAAACACCATATATTTT	CASSSGDSGNTIYF
TRBD1	few	TRBV12-3/TRBV12-4	TRBJ1-1	TGTGCCAGCAGTTCTTACAGGGGGAAGAACACTGAAGCTTTCTTT	CASSSYRGKNTEAFF
-	few	TRBV29-1	TRBJ2-1	TGCAGCGTTGAAGTACCCTCGGGGAGGGGGGCAGGAGATGAGCAGTTCTTC	CSVEVPSGRGAGDEQFF
TRBD2	few	TRBV9	TRBJ2-7	TGTGCCAGCAGCTCCCAGGGGACTAGCGGGAGTGGGCAGTACTTC	CASSSQGTSGSGQYF
-	few	TRBV7-9	TRBJ1-2	TGTGCCAGCAGCTTAATCTATGGCTACACCTTC	CASSLIYGYTF
-	-	TRBV29-1	TRBJ2-7	TGCAGCGTTACCGACCCCCTCGAGCAGTACTTC	CSVTDPLEQYF
TRBD1	many	TRBV29-1	TRBJ2-5	TGCAGCGTTGCAGACAGGGCCCAGGAGACCCAGTACTTC	CSVADRAQETQYF
-	-	TRBV6-5	TRBJ2-7	TGTGCCAGCAGTTACACCGGGACTTTCGCCTACGAGCAGTACTTC	CASSYTGTFAYEQYF
-	many	TRBV4-2	TRBJ1-5	TGTGCCAGCAGCCAAGCCCTAGACAGTAGTCGCCATCAGCCCCAGCATTTT	CASSQALDSSRHQPQHF
-	few	TRBV6-2/TRBV6-3	TRBJ2-7	TGTGCCAGCAGGACTTCCGGGACCTTCTCCTACGAGCAGTACTTC	CASRTSGTFSYEQYF
-	few	TRBV10-3	TRBJ1-5	TGTGCCATCAGTGAGTCTCGGGATCAGCCCCAGCATTTT	CAISESRDQPQHF
-	many	TRBV6-5	TRBJ2-5	TGTGCCAGTTCTTTAGGCCTGGGAGAGACCCAGTACTTC	CASSLGLGETQYF
-	-	TRBV6-2/TRBV6-3	TRBJ2-1	TGTGCCAGCAAGGAGGGGGCCGGTGAGCAGTTCTTC	CASKEGAGEQFF
TRBD2	few	TRBV5-4	TRBJ2-5	TGTGCCAGCAGCCCGGGACTAGCGGGCCCAACCCAAGAGACCCAGTACTTC	CASSPGLAGPTQETQYF
-	few	TRBV6-6	TRBJ2-7	TGTGCCAGCACCCCGGTTGGGGCCTACGAGCAGTACTTC	CASTPVGAYEQYF
-	-	TRBV29-1	TRBJ1-2	TGCAGCGTTGAAGATCGAGGGGGAGGCCTTAACTATGGCTACACCTTC	CSVEDRGGGLNYGYTF
-	many	TRBV29-1	TRBJ2-6	TGCAGCGATTGTAGGTCTGGGGCCAACGTCCTGACTTTC	CSDCRSGANVLTF
-	few	TRBV29-1	TRBJ2-7	TGCAGCGTTGAGTTGGGGGGCCCCTACGAGCAGTACTTC	CSVELGGPYEQYF
-	-	TRBV6-6	TRBJ1-1	TGTGCCAGCAGGGGCTCGAACACTGAAGCTTTCTTT	CASRGSNTEAFF
TRBD1	few	TRBV7-2	TRBJ1-6	TGTGCCAGCAGCCGAGCCCCGGGACAGGGTGGATCACCCCTCCACTTT	CASSRAPGQGGSPLHF
-	-	TRBV4-2	TRBJ1-1	TGTGCCAGCAGCCAAGACCCGCAGACTCTGAACACTGAAGCTTTCTTT	CASSQDPQTLNTEAFF
TRBD1	few	TRBV7-8	TRBJ1-2	TGTGCCAGCAGCCCGACAGGGAGGCATGGCTACACCTTC	CASSPTGRHGYTF
TRBD1	few	TRBV29-1	TRBJ2-2	TGCGCTACCAGACAGGGGGCGAACACCGGGGAGCTGTTTTTT	CATRQGANTGELFF
TRBD2	few	TRBV7-9	TRBJ2-1	TGTGCCAGCAGCCCCTACGGGACTAGTCGCAATGAGCAGTTCTTC	CASSPYGTSRNEQFF
TRBD1	-	TRBV3-1	TRBJ2-1	TGTGCCAGCAGCGAAGGACTGACAGGGAGCTCCTACAATGAGCAGTTCTTC	CASSEGLTGSSYNEQFF